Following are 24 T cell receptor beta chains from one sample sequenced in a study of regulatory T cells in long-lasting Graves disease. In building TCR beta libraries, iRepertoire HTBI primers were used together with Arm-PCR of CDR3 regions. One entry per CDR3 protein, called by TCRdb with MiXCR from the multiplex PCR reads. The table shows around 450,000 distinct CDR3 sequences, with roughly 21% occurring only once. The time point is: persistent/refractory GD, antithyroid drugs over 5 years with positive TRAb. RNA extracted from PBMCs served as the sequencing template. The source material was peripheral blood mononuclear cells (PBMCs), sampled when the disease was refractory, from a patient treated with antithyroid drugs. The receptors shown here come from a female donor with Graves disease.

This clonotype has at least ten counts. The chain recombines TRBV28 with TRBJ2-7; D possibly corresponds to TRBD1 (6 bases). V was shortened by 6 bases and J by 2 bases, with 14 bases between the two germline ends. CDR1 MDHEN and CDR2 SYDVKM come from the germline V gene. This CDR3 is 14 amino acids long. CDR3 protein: CASRLPQGTYEQYF. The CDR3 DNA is TGTGCCAGCAGACTCCCACAGGGAACCTACGAGCAGTACTTC.

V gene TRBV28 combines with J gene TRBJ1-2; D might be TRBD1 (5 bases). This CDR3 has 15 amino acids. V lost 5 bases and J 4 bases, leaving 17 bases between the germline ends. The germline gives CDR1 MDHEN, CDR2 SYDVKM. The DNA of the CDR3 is TGTGCCAGCAGTGGGGGGGGGATAAGCGCCTATGGCTACACCTTC. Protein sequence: CASSGGGISAYGYTF.

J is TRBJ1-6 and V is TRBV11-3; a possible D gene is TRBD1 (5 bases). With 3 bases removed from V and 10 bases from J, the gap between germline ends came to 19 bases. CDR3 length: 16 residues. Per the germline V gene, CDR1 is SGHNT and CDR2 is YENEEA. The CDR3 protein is CASSLVRWGRDSPLHF. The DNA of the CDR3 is TGTGCCAGCAGCTTGGTGCGATGGGGACGGGACTCACCCCTCCACTTT.

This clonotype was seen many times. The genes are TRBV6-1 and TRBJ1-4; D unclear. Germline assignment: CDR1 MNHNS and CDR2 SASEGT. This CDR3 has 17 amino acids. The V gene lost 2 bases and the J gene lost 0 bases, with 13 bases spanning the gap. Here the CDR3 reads CASSERPTGATNEKLFF. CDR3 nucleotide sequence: TGTGCCAGCAGTGAAAGACCTACGGGAGCAACTAATGAAAAACTGTTTTTT.

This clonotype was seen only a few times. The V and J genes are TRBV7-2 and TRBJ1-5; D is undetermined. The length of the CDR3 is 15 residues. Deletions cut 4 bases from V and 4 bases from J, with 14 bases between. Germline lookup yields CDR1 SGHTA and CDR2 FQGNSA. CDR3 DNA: TGTGCCAGCAGCTCGTATCCTACATCTAATCAGCCCCAGCATTTT. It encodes CASSSYPTSNQPQHF.

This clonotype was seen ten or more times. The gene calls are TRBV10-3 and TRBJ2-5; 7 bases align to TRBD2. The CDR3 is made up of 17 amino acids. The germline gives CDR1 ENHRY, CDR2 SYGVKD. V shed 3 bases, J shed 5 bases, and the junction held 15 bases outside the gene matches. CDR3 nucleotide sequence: TGTGCCATCAGTGAAGGCCCCCTAGCGGTCAGCTCCGAGACCCAGTACTTC. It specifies CAISEGPLAVSSETQYF.

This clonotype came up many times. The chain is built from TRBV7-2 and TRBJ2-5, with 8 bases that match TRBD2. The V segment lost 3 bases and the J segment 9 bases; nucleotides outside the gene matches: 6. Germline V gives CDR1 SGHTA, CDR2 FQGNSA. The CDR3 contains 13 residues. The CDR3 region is CASSLAGGSAQYF. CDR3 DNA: TGTGCCAGCAGCTTGGCGGGAGGCTCGGCCCAGTACTTC. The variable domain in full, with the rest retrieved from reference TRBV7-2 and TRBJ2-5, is GAGVSQSPSNKVTEKGKDVELRCDPISGHTALYWYRQSLGQGLEFLIYFQGNSAPDKSGLPSDRFSAERTGGSVSTLTIQRTQQEDSAVYLCASSLAGGSAQYFGPGTRLLVL.

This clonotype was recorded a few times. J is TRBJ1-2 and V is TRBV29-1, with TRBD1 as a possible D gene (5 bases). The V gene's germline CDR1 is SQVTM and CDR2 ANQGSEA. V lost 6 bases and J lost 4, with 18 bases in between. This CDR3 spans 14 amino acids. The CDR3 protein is CSVPKGRGGYGYTF. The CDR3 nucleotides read TGCAGCGTCCCTAAAGGTAGGGGTGGCTATGGCTACACCTTC. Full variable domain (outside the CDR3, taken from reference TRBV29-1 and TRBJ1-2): SAVISQKPSRDICQRGTSLTIQCQVDSQVTMMFWYRQQPGQSLTLIATANQGSEATYESGFVIDKFPISRPNLTFSTLTVSNMSPEDSSIYLCSVPKGRGGYGYTFGSGTRLTVV.

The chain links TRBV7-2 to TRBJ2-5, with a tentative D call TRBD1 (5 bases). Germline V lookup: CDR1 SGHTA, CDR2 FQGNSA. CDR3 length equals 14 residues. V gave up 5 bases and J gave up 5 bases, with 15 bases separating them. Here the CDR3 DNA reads TGTGCCAGCAGCCCAGGGCCATCTAGGGAGACCCAGTACTTC. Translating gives CASSPGPSRETQYF. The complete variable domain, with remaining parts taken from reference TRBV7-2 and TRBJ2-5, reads GAGVSQSPSNKVTEKGKDVELRCDPISGHTALYWYRQSLGQGLEFLIYFQGNSAPDKSGLPSDRFSAERTGGSVSTLTIQRTQQEDSAVYLCASSPGPSRETQYFGPGTRLLVL.

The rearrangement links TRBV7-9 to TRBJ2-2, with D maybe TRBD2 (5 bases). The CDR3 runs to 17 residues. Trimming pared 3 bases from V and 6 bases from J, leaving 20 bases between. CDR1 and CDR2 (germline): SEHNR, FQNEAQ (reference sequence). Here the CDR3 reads CASSLGSIGGGPGELFF. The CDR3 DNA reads TGTGCCAGCAGCTTGGGTAGTATCGGAGGCGGTCCCGGGGAGCTGTTTTTT.

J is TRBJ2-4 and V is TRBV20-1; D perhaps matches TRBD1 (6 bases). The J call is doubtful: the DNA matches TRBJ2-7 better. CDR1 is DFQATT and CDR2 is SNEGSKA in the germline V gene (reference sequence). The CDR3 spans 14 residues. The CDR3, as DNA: TGCAGTGCTAGAGATCAAAACAGGGTCTACGAGCAGTACTTC. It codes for CSARDQNRVYEQYF.

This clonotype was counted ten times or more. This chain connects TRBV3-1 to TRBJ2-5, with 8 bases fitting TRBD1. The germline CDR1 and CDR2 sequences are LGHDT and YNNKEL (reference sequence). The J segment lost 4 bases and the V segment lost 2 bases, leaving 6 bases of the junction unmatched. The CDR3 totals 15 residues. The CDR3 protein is CASSQSGQGRETQYF. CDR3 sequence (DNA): TGTGCCAGCAGCCAATCCGGACAGGGACGAGAGACCCAGTACTTC.

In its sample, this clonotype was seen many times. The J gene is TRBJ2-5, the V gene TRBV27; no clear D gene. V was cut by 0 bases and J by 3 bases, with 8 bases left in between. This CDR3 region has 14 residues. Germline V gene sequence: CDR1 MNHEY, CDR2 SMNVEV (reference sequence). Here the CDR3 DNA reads TGTGCCAGCAGTTTATCGGCTCTGAAAGAGACCCAGTACTTC. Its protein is CASSLSALKETQYF.

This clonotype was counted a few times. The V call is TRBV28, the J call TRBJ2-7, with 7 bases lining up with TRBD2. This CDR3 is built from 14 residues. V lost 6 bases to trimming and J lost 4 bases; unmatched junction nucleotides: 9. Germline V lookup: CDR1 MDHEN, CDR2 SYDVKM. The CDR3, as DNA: TGTGCCAGCAGATCCCCGGGGGAGGGTTACGAGCAGTACTTC. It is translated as CASRSPGEGYEQYF.

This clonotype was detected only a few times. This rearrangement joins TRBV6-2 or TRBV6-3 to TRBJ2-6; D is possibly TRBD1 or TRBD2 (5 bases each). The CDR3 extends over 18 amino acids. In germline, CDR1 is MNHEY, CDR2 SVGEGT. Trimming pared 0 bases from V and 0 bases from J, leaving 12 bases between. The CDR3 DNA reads TGTGCCAGCAGTTACTCCCCGGGACGATACTCTGGGGCCAACGTCCTGACTTTC. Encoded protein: CASSYSPGRYSGANVLTF.

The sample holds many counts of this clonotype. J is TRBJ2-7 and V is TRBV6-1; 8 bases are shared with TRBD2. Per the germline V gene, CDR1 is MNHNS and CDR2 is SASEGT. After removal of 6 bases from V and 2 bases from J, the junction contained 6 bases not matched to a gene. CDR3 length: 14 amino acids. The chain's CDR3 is CASSQRGPPYEQYF. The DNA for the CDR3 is TGTGCCAGCAGCCAGCGGGGGCCCCCCTACGAGCAGTACTTC.

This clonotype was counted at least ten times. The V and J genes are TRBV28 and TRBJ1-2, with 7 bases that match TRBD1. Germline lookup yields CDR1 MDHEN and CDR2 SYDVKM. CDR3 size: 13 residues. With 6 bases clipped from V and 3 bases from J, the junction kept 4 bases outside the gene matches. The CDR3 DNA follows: TGTGCCAGCAGCCAGGGGGAATACTATGGCTACACCTTC. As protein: CASSQGEYYGYTF.

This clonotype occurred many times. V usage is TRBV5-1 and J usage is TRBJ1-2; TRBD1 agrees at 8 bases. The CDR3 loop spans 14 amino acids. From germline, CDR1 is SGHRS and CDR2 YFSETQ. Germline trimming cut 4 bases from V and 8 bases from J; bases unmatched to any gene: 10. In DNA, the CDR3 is TGCGCCAGCAGCCTGACAGGGGCCCCTGAAGGCTACACCTTC. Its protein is CASSLTGAPEGYTF.

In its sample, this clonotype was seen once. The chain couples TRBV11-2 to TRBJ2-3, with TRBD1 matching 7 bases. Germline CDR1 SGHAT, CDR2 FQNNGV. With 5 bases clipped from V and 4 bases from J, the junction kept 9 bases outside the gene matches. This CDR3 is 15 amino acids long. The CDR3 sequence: CASSPRDRLADTQYF. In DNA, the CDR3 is TGTGCCAGCAGCCCCCGGGACAGACTGGCAGATACGCAGTATTTT.

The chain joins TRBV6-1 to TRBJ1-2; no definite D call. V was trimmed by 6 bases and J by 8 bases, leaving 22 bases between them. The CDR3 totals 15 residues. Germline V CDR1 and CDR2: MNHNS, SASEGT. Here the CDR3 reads CASRPATLRIEGYTF. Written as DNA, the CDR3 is TGTGCCAGCAGACCCGCCACACTTAGGATCGAGGGCTACACCTTC.

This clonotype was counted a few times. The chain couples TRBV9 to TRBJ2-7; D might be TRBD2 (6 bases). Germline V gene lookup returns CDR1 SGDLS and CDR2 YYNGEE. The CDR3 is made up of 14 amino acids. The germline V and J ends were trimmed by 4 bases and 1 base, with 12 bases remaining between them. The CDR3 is CASSPRSGSYEQYF. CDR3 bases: TGTGCCAGCAGCCCCCGTAGCGGTTCCTACGAGCAGTACTTC.

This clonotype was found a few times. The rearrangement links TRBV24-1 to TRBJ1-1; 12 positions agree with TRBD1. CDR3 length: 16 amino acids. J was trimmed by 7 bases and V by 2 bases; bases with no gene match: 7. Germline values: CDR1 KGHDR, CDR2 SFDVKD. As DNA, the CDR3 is TGTGCCACCAGTGATTCGGGACAGGGGGCGCGAGGTGAAGCTTTCTTT. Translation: CATSDSGQGARGEAFF.

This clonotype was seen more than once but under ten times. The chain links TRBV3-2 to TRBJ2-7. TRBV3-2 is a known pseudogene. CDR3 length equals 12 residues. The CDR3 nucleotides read TGTGCCAGCAGCCACAAGTCCTACGAGCAGTACTTC. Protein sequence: CASSHKSYEQYF.

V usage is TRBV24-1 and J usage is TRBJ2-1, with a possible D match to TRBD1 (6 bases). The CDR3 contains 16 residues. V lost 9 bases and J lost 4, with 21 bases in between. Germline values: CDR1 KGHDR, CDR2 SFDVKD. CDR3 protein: CATGRAGTLFYNEQFF. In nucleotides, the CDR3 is TGTGCCACCGGTCGGGCCGGGACACTGTTTTACAATGAGCAGTTCTTC.